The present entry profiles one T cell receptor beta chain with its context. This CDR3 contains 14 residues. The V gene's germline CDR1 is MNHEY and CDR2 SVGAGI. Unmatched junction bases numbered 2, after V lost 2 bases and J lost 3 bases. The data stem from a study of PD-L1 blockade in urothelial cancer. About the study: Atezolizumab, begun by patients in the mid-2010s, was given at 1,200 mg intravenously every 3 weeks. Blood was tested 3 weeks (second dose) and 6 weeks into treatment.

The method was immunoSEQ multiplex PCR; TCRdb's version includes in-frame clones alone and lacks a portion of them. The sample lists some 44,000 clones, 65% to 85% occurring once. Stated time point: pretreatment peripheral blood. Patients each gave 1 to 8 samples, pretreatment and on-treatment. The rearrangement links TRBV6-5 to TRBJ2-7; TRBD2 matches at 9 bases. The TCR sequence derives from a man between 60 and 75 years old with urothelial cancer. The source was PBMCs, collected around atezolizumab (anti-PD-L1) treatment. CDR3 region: CASSYVAGVYEQYF. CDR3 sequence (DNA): TGTGCCAGCAGTTACGTAGCGGGAGTCTACGAGCAGTACTTC.